The clone carrying this T cell receptor (beta chain) was counted once. Its antigen is not known. Germline V lookup: CDR1 SGHDN, CDR2 FVKESK. Trimming cost V 6 bases and J 1 base; bases outside gene matches: 10. The CDR3 contains 16 residues. This specimen belongs to a study of T cell responses to AZD1222 COVID-19 vaccine. Study findings and constraints: White British ancestry dominated among donors, who included more females, and clonal diversity was possibly underestimated. When two AZD1222 doses had been given, Spike-specific TCR breadth and depth rose. Repertoires in all cases were sampled only once the peak T cell response had passed.

Profiled with immunoSEQ multiplex PCR; TCRdb holds only in-frame clones, not every one. Here the sample spans about 130,000 clones, approximately 94% being singletons. The V and J genes are TRBV14 and TRBJ2-3; 7 bases map to TRBD2. This TCR was recovered from an adult in good health. Sequenced material: peripheral blood, taken on day 0 of AZD1222 vaccination. The CDR3 region has the DNA TGTGCCAGCAGTCACCGGGGGGAGCTTCGCACAGATACGCAGTATTTT. Its protein is CASSHRGELRTDTQYF.